Below are 13 T cell receptor beta chains sequenced from a single sample in a study of Ad26.COV2.S vaccination and SARS-CoV-2 variants. This table comes from immunoSEQ multiplex PCR, and its TCRdb copy is limited to in-frame clones, with some not included. The sample gives some 250,000 clones, approximately 90% of which show up once; around 11% is in the top ten. Treatment indicated: roughly 18 received Ad26.COV2.S at low or high dose, single or two shots; roughly 5 received placebo; per-sample allocation not given. Sampling took place 63 days after the first vaccine or placebo injection. The source material was peripheral blood, sampled in a trial of Ad26.COV2.S vaccine versus placebo. These receptors came from a person aged 18 to 65 who received the Ad26.COV2.S COVID-19 vaccine or a placebo.

The chain has TRBV11-2 and TRBJ2-7; 12 nucleotides line up with TRBD2. CDR3 length: 14 residues. In germline, CDR1 is SGHAT, CDR2 FQNNGV. With V trimmed by 5 bases and J by 5 bases, 4 bases remained unmatched. CDR3 coding DNA: TGTGCCAGCAGCCCTAGCGGGAGGGCCCACGAGCAGTACTTC. It encodes CASSPSGRAHEQYF.

The CDR3 nucleotides read TGTGCCAGCAGCGCGGACAGGGGTTGGAACATTCAGTACTTC. Its protein product is CASSADRGWNIQYF. This chain links TRBV7-2 with TRBJ2-4; 9 bases are shared with TRBD1. The CDR3 runs 14 residues. V was pared by 5 bases and J by 7 bases, with 6 bases of the junction left unmatched. Germline values: CDR1 SGHTA, CDR2 FQGNSA.

This sequence joins TRBV11-2 and TRBJ1-1; a weak D match, TRBD1 (6 bases). V shed 2 bases and J shed 0 bases, with 7 bases lying between them. CDR1 is SGHAT, CDR2 FQNNGV, per germline. This CDR3 is built from 14 residues. DNA for the CDR3: TGTGCCAGCAGCTTACAGGGGATGAACACTGAAGCTTTCTTT. Translated, it gives CASSLQGMNTEAFF. The entire variable domain, with the rest obtained from reference TRBV11-2 and TRBJ1-1, is as follows: EAGVAQSPRYKIIEKRQSVAFWCNPISGHATLYWYQQILGQGPKLLIQFQNNGVVDDSQLPKDRFSAERLKGVDSTLKIQPAKLEDSAVYLCASSLQGMNTEAFFGQGTRLTVV.

The gene calls are TRBV3-1 (or the pseudogene TRBV3-2) and TRBJ1-5; 8 positions match TRBD1. Germline assignment: CDR1 LGHDT and CDR2 YNNKEL (reference sequence). The CDR3 sequence is 17 residues long. V dropped 4 bases and J dropped 2; count of bases not matched to a gene: 10. The CDR3 sequence: CASSPRTGSMGNQPQHF. The CDR3 region has the DNA TGTGCCAGCAGCCCGCGGACAGGGTCAATGGGCAATCAGCCCCAGCATTTT.

This sequence joins TRBV2 and TRBJ1-5; tentatively, D is TRBD1 (5 bases). This CDR3 contains 14 residues. Germline assignment: CDR1 SNHLY and CDR2 FYNNEI. V dropped 9 bases and J dropped 4 bases, with 16 bases sitting between them. CDR3 bases: TGTGCCAGAGCCCGGCGGGGGAGGAATCAGCCCCAGCATTTT. Protein product: CARARRGRNQPQHF.

This clone was detected only a few times. CDR3 sequence: CASSLTLQGARGSEQYF. CDR3 DNA: TGTGCCAGCAGCTTGACCCTACAGGGGGCTCGGGGTTCCGAGCAGTACTTC. The rearrangement joins TRBV7-9 to TRBJ2-7; 9 positions match TRBD1. The CDR3 consists of 17 residues. The germline V gene encodes CDR1 SEHNR and CDR2 FQNEAQ (reference sequence). With 3 bases clipped from V and 6 bases from J, the junction kept 15 bases outside the gene matches.

The chain carries TRBV30 and TRBJ1-2; D might be TRBD1 (5 bases). With 0 bases removed from V and 2 bases from J, the gap between germline ends came to 13 bases. This CDR3 region has 15 residues. The germline V gene has CDR1 GTSNPN and CDR2 SVGIG (reference sequence). The CDR3 region is CAWSVPGTSNYGYTF. The CDR3 DNA reads TGTGCCTGGAGTGTACCCGGGACGTCCAACTATGGCTACACCTTC.

The CDR3 DNA reads TGTGCCAGCAGCGTAGGTACACGGATCTACGAGCAGTACTTC. Amino acids: CASSVGTRIYEQYF. The chain employs TRBV9 and TRBJ2-7; D ambiguous. The germline gives CDR1 SGDLS, CDR2 YYNGEE. This CDR3 region has 14 residues. With 0 bases removed from V and 3 bases from J, the gap between germline ends came to 10 bases.

This chain joins TRBV10-1 and TRBJ2-7, with 7 bases that match TRBD1. The trim removed 6 bases at V and 2 bases at J, leaving 7 bases unmatched. This CDR3 comprises 14 residues. In germline, CDR1 is WNHNN, CDR2 SYGVQD (reference sequence). DNA for the CDR3: TGCGCCAGCAGGGACCGGGACAGCACCTACGAGCAGTACTTC. Translation: CASRDRDSTYEQYF.

CDR3 amino acids: CASSSRQGIGELFF. CDR3 DNA: TGTGCCAGCAGCTCAAGACAGGGAATAGGGGAGCTGTTTTTT. The chain couples TRBV11-3 to TRBJ2-2, with 7 bases lining up with TRBD1. J gave up 8 bases and V 4 bases, and 7 bases lay outside the gene matches. CDR1 is SGHNT, CDR2 YENEEA, per germline. CDR3 length: 14 amino acids.

This clone was seen only once. The chain has TRBV11-2 and TRBJ2-5, with D perhaps given as TRBD1 or TRBD2 (5 bases each). V was trimmed by 5 bases and J by 5 bases, leaving 15 bases between them. Germline V gives CDR1 SGHAT, CDR2 FQNNGV. This CDR3 region has 14 residues. CDR3 in DNA: TGTGCCAGCAGCAACCGCCTGGGGGTCGAGACCCAGTACTTC. Its translation is CASSNRLGVETQYF.

The genes are TRBV27 and TRBJ2-2; D gene unclear. V shed 1 base and J shed 3 bases, with 9 bases lying between them. This CDR3 contains 15 residues. The germline CDR1 and CDR2 sequences are MNHEY and SMNVEV (reference sequence). The CDR3, as DNA: TGTGCCAGCAGTTTATATTCTGGGTACACCGGGGAGCTGTTTTTT. Protein sequence: CASSLYSGYTGELFF.

This chain links TRBV7-2 with TRBJ1-5; 7 bases are shared with TRBD1. CDR1 and CDR2 from the germline V gene are SGHTA and FQGNSA. V lost 4 bases, J lost 6 bases, and 9 bases stayed unmatched. The CDR3 extends over 15 amino acids. The chain's CDR3 is CASSSDRAPGQPQHF. The CDR3, as DNA: TGTGCCAGCAGCTCAGACAGGGCCCCAGGTCAGCCCCAGCATTTT.